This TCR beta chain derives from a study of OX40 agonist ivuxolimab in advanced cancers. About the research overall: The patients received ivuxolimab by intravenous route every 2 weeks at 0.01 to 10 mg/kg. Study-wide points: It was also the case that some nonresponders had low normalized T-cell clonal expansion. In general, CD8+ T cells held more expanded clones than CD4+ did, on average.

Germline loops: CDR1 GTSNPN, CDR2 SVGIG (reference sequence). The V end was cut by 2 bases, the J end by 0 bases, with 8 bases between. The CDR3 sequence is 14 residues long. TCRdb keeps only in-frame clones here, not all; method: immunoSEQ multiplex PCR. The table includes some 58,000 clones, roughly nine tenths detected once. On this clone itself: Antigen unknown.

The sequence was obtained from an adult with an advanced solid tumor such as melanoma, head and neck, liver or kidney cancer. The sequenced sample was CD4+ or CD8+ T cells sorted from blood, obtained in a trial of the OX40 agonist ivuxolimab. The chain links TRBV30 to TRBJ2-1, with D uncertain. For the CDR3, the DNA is TGTGCCTGGAGTCTGGGTACCTCCTACAATGAGCAGTTCTTC. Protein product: CAWSLGTSYNEQFF.